The 27 T cell receptor beta chains listed next were all sequenced from one sample in a study of T cell responses to AZD1222 COVID-19 vaccine. Produced via immunoSEQ multiplex PCR; TCRdb's table is partial and in-frame only. The sample carries 84,000 or so clones, over 80% recorded once. The sample here was peripheral blood, taken on day 0 of AZD1222 vaccination. The receptors shown here come from an adult in good health.

The chain is built from TRBV12-3 or TRBV12-4 and TRBJ1-2, with D possibly TRBD1 on 5 matching bases. V lost 6 bases, J lost 8 bases, and 10 bases lay in between. The CDR3 length is 11 residues. The CDR3 sequence is CASRASGGYTF. CDR3 coding DNA: TGTGCCAGCAGGGCCTCAGGGGGCTACACCTTC.

The chain links TRBV18 to TRBJ1-2; D is undetermined. There are 14 residues in the CDR3. Trimming took 2 bases from V and 1 from J, leaving 8 bases between them. Germline V gene data show CDR1 as KGHSH and CDR2 as LQKENI. The CDR3 DNA reads TGTGCCAGCTCACCATCAACGGATAACTATGGCTACACCTTC. Translated: CASSPSTDNYGYTF.

V usage is TRBV7-2 and J usage is TRBJ2-7, with 8 bases lining up with TRBD2. Germline loops: CDR1 SGHTA, CDR2 FQGNSA. Germline trimming cut 1 base from V and 6 bases from J; bases unmatched to any gene: 5. CDR3 length: 14 residues. CDR3 nucleotide sequence: TGTGCCAGCAGCTTAGAACTAGCGGAAGCCGAGCAGTACTTC. This sequence encodes CASSLELAEAEQYF.

The V and J genes are TRBV27 and TRBJ2-7, with TRBD2 as a possible D gene (6 bases). CDR3 length: 16 amino acids. Germline lookup yields CDR1 MNHEY and CDR2 SMNVEV (reference sequence). The V end lost 2 bases, the J end lost 3 bases, and 17 bases lay between the germline ends. The CDR3 region is CASSLISGVGGYEQYF. CDR3 bases: TGTGCCAGCAGTTTAATCTCCGGGGTGGGAGGCTACGAGCAGTACTTC.

The chain joins TRBV27 to TRBJ2-1; 7 nucleotides match TRBD2. The CDR3 runs 17 residues. The germline CDR1 and CDR2 sequences are MNHEY and SMNVEV (reference sequence). V was pared by 6 bases and J by 3 bases, with 14 bases of the junction left unmatched. The CDR3 spells CASSPPRERDYYNEQFF. CDR3 sequence (DNA): TGTGCCAGCAGCCCACCTAGGGAGCGGGATTACTACAATGAGCAGTTCTTC.

The chain is built from TRBV10-2 and TRBJ1-6, with 8 bases aligning to TRBD1. Germline values: CDR1 WSHSY, CDR2 SAAADI. Trimming removed 8 bases from V and 4 bases from J; junction bases left unmatched: 10. The CDR3 has 16 residues. CDR3 sequence reads: CASSPSGGGYNSPLHF. The CDR3 nucleotides read TGCGCCAGCTCCCCGTCAGGGGGCGGTTATAATTCACCCCTCCACTTT.

This chain uses TRBV19 with TRBJ1-1; D gene unclear. Deletions cut 6 bases from V and 5 bases from J, with 16 bases between. The CDR3 runs to 14 residues. Germline assignment: CDR1 LNHDA and CDR2 SQIVND (reference sequence). The DNA of the CDR3 is TGTGCCAGTAGGGCCGCAGGCATATTGACTGAAGCTTTCTTT. This codes for CASRAAGILTEAFF.

The rearrangement uses TRBV4-2 and TRBJ2-7, with 9 positions matching TRBD1. The CDR3 is made up of 15 amino acids. Germline CDR1 is LGHNA and CDR2 is YNFKEQ. The junction had 7 bases not matched to a gene; V was cut back by 3 bases and J by 4 bases. This CDR3 is CASSHQDRGGYEQYF. CDR3 nucleotides: TGTGCCAGCAGCCACCAGGACAGGGGAGGGTACGAGCAGTACTTC.

The rearrangement joins TRBV9 to TRBJ2-1; D uncertain. The germline gives CDR1 SGDLS, CDR2 YYNGEE. The CDR3 spans 15 residues. V gave up 4 bases and J gave up 2 bases, with 13 bases separating them. For the CDR3, the DNA is TGTGCCAGCAGCCCCTGGGCGGAGCCCTACAATGAGCAGTTCTTC. Translation gives CASSPWAEPYNEQFF.

The chain employs TRBV11-2 and TRBJ1-5, with 7 bases identical to TRBD1. Germline CDR1 SGHAT, CDR2 FQNNGV. The trim removed 5 bases at V and 10 bases at J, leaving 14 bases unmatched. There are 15 residues in the CDR3. The CDR3 region is CASSAPRDRGSPQHF. The CDR3 bases are TGTGCCAGCAGCGCCCCCCGGGACAGAGGCTCTCCCCAGCATTTT. The full variable domain, rest sourced from reference TRBV11-2 and TRBJ1-5, is EAGVAQSPRYKIIEKRQSVAFWCNPISGHATLYWYQQILGQGPKLLIQFQNNGVVDDSQLPKDRFSAERLKGVDSTLKIQPAKLEDSAVYLCASSAPRDRGSPQHFGDGTRLSIL.

The chain's CDR3 is CASSIGSGGIYEQYF. The CDR3 nucleotides read TGTGCCAGTAGTATAGGATCCGGGGGGATATACGAGCAGTACTTC. The rearrangement uses TRBV19 and TRBJ2-7; 7 positions match TRBD2. With V trimmed by 1 base and J by 4 bases, 7 bases remained unmatched. Germline CDR1 is LNHDA and CDR2 is SQIVND (reference sequence). The CDR3 has 15 residues.

The J gene is TRBJ1-2, the V gene TRBV6-5; 7 bases line up with TRBD1. The germline V gene has CDR1 MNHEY and CDR2 SVGAGI. V shed 3 bases and J 4 bases; nucleotides not matched to a gene: 5. The CDR3 runs to 14 residues. CDR3 residues: CASSYRGGGYGYTF. The CDR3 DNA reads as TGTGCCAGCAGTTATCGAGGGGGCGGCTATGGCTACACCTTC.

This chain links TRBV4-2 with TRBJ2-1; D is undetermined. The CDR3 is 13 amino acids. Germline CDR1 and CDR2: LGHNA and YNFKEQ. V was shortened by 0 bases and J by 9 bases, with 9 bases between the two germline ends. The CDR3 DNA sequence: TGTGCCAGCAGCCAAGATTTGAGCACTGAGCAGTTCTTC. It encodes CASSQDLSTEQFF.

This clone was observed a handful of times. V and J are TRBV28 and TRBJ1-1; possible D gene TRBD1, 6 bases. Germline values: CDR1 MDHEN, CDR2 SYDVKM. The CDR3 extends over 13 amino acids. The ends were cut back, 8 bases at V and 7 bases at J, with 17 bases in the middle. CDR3 protein: CASGPRGPREAFF. The CDR3 coding sequence is TGTGCCAGCGGTCCCAGGGGCCCACGTGAAGCTTTCTTT. The full variable domain, rest sourced from reference TRBV28 and TRBJ1-1, is DVKVTQSSRYLVKRTGEKVFLECVQDMDHENMFWYRQDPGLGLRLIYFSYDVKMKEKGDIPEGYSVSREKKERFSLILESASTNQTSMYLCASGPRGPREAFFGQGTRLTVV.

The V gene is TRBV4-2, the J gene TRBJ1-5, with D uncertain. V was trimmed by 0 bases and J by 0 bases, leaving 6 bases between them. Per the germline V gene, CDR1 is LGHNA and CDR2 is YNFKEQ. The CDR3 totals 15 residues. CDR3 sequence reads: CASSQDRDSNQPQHF. The CDR3 DNA follows: TGTGCCAGCAGCCAAGATAGGGATAGCAATCAGCCCCAGCATTTT.

The chain links TRBV5-1 to TRBJ2-3; 10 bases agree with TRBD2. Germline V lookup: CDR1 SGHRS, CDR2 YFSETQ. V lost 1 base to trimming and J lost 2 bases; unmatched junction nucleotides: 4. The CDR3 totals 16 residues. CDR3 coding DNA: TGCGCCAGCAGCTTGAGGCTAGCGGGGGCCACAGATACGCAGTATTTT. It translates to CASSLRLAGATDTQYF.

The chain is built from TRBV5-8 and TRBJ1-1, with 7 bases aligning to TRBD1. The CDR3 has 14 amino acids. The V gene's germline CDR1 is SGHTS and CDR2 YDEGEE. V trimming: 4 bases; J trimming: 1 base; junction bases outside the gene matches: 4. This chain's CDR3 is CASSSHRGNTEAFF. CDR3 DNA: TGTGCCAGCAGCAGCCACAGGGGGAACACTGAAGCTTTCTTT.

This clone was seen more than once but under ten times. The chain couples TRBV7-8 to TRBJ2-2; D possibly corresponds to TRBD1 (5 bases). Germline-derived CDR1 and CDR2 are SGHVS and FQNEAQ. V was trimmed by 5 bases and J by 7 bases, leaving 14 bases between them. The CDR3 is made up of 14 amino acids. In nucleotides, the CDR3 is TGTGCCAGCAGCCGCGGACAATTGGGCGGGGAGCTGTTTTTT. Translated, it gives CASSRGQLGGELFF.

The V and J genes are TRBV11-3 and TRBJ1-1, with 9 nucleotides matching TRBD1. The germline gives CDR1 SGHNT, CDR2 YENEEA. The junction had 5 bases not matched to a gene; V was cut back by 5 bases and J by 4 bases. The CDR3 consists of 14 residues. The CDR3 coding sequence is TGTGCCAGCAGCACCGGGACAGGGTCCACTGAAGCTTTCTTT. Amino acids: CASSTGTGSTEAFF.

This clone came up once. The chain is built from TRBV13 and TRBJ1-6; 7 bases agree with TRBD1. J was trimmed by 5 bases and V by 7 bases; bases with no gene match: 11. Germline CDR1 is PRHDT and CDR2 is FYEKMQ (reference sequence). This CDR3 has 16 amino acids. The CDR3: CASIRYRDSHNSPLHF. In DNA, the CDR3 is TGTGCCAGCATCCGGTACCGGGACAGTCATAATTCACCCCTCCACTTT.

The J gene is TRBJ1-2, the V gene TRBV5-1; D gene unclear. Trimming left V 1 base short and J 7 bases short, with 14 bases between. In germline, CDR1 is SGHRS, CDR2 YFSETQ. The CDR3 extends over 14 amino acids. The CDR3: CASSLSAGSTGYTF. The CDR3 bases are TGCGCCAGCAGCTTGAGCGCGGGATCAACTGGCTACACCTTC. Based on the CDR3 plus reference TRBV5-1 and TRBJ1-2, the full variable domain is KAGVTQTPRYLIKTRGQQVTLSCSPISGHRSVSWYQQTPGQGLQFLFEYFSETQRNKGNFPGRFSGRQFSNSRSEMNVSTLELGDSALYLCASSLSAGSTGYTFGSGTRLTVV.

This chain's CDR3 is CASSPNEETQYF. The DNA of the CDR3 is TGTGCCAGCTCACCAAATGAAGAGACCCAGTACTTC. The chain joins TRBV18 to TRBJ2-5, with unresolved D. This CDR3 has 12 residues. CDR1 is KGHSH and CDR2 is LQKENI in the germline V gene. V lost 2 bases to trimming and J lost 3 bases, with 4 bases between them. Drawing the rest from reference TRBV18 and TRBJ2-5, the complete variable domain is NAGVMQNPRHLVRRRGQEARLRCSPMKGHSHVYWYRQLPEEGLKFMVYLQKENIIDESGMPKERFSAEFPKEGPSILRIQQVVRGDSAAYFCASSPNEETQYFGPGTRLLVL.

The J gene is TRBJ1-5, the V gene TRBV6-5, with D possibly matching TRBD1 (5 bases). From germline, CDR1 is MNHEY and CDR2 SVGAGI. CDR3 length: 15 residues. The V gene lost 6 bases and the J gene lost 2 bases, with 14 bases spanning the gap. The CDR3 spells CASRHLGGGNQPQHF. The CDR3 bases are TGTGCCAGCAGACACCTGGGGGGTGGCAATCAGCCCCAGCATTTT.

The chain carries TRBV6-5 and TRBJ1-2; D is perhaps TRBD1 (5 bases). The CDR3 covers 15 residues. Trimming removed 8 bases at V and 7 bases at J, with 23 bases between. Germline CDR1 MNHEY, CDR2 SVGAGI. CDR3 loop: CASLARAAGSTGYTF. The CDR3, as DNA: TGTGCCAGCCTCGCCAGGGCGGCAGGGAGCACTGGCTACACCTTC.

This chain links TRBV5-1 with TRBJ2-1, with TRBD2 matching 7 bases. The germline V gene encodes CDR1 SGHRS and CDR2 YFSETQ. J was trimmed by 4 bases and V by 0 bases; bases with no gene match: 4. This CDR3 has 15 amino acids. The CDR3 spells CASSLESGTYNEQFF. For the CDR3, the DNA is TGCGCCAGCAGCTTGGAAAGCGGGACTTACAATGAGCAGTTCTTC.

This chain uses TRBV14 with TRBJ2-7; 11 bases agree with TRBD2. The CDR3 loop spans 16 amino acids. Germline lookup yields CDR1 SGHDN and CDR2 FVKESK. The V gene end was trimmed by 2 bases and the J gene end by 7 bases; junction bases not matched to a gene: 10. The CDR3 region is CASSQSRLAGTEEQYF. The CDR3 DNA follows: TGTGCCAGCAGCCAATCGCGACTAGCGGGAACGGAGGAGCAGTACTTC.

This sequence joins TRBV3-1 (or the pseudogene TRBV3-2) and TRBJ1-6; the match to TRBD1 covers 11 bases. The V gene's germline CDR1 is LGHDT and CDR2 YNNKEL (reference sequence). The CDR3 contains 15 residues. V was pared by 6 bases and J by 7 bases, with 5 bases of the junction left unmatched. CDR3 amino acids: CASRYRDRGNSPLHF. CDR3 sequence (DNA): TGTGCCAGCAGATATAGGGACAGGGGGAATTCACCCCTCCACTTT.